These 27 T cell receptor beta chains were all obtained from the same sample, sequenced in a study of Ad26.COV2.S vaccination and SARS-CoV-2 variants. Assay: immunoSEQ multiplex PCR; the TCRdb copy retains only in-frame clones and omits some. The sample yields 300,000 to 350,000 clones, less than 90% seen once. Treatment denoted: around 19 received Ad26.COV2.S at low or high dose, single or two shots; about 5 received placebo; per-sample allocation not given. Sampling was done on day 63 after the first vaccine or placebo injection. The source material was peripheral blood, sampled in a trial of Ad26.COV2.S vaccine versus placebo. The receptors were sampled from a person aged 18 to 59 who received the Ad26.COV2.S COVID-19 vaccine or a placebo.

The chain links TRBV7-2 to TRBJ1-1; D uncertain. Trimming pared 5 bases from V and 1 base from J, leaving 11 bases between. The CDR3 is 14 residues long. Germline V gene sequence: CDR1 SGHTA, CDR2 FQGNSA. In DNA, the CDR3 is TGTGCCAGCAGCAAACGACCAGCGAACACTGAAGCTTTCTTT. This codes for CASSKRPANTEAFF. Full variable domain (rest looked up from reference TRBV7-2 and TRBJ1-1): GAGVSQSPSNKVTEKGKDVELRCDPISGHTALYWYRQSLGQGLEFLIYFQGNSAPDKSGLPSDRFSAERTGGSVSTLTIQRTQQEDSAVYLCASSKRPANTEAFFGQGTRLTVV.

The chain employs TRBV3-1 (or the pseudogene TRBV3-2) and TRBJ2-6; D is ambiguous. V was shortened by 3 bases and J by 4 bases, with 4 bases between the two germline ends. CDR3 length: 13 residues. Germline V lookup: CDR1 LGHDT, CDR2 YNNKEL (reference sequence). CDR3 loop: CASSQKGANVLTF. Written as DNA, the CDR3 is TGTGCCAGCAGCCAGAAAGGGGCCAACGTCCTGACTTTC.

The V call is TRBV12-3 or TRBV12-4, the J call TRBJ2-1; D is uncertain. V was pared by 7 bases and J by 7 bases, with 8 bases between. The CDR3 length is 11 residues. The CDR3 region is CASTEGNEQFF. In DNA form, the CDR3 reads TGTGCCAGCACGGAAGGGAATGAGCAGTTCTTC.

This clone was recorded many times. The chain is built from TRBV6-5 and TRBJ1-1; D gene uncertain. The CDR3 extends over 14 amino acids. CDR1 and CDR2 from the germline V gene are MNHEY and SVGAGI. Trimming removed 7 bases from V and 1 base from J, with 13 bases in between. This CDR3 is CASKRGSGNTEAFF. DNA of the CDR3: TGTGCCAGCAAGAGAGGGTCGGGGAACACTGAAGCTTTCTTT.

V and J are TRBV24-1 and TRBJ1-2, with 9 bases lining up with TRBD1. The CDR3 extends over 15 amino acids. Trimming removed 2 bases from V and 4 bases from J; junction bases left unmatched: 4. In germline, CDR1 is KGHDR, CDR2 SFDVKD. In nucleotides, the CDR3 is TGTGCCACCAGTGATTCACAGGGGGCTACCTATGGCTACACCTTC. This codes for CATSDSQGATYGYTF.

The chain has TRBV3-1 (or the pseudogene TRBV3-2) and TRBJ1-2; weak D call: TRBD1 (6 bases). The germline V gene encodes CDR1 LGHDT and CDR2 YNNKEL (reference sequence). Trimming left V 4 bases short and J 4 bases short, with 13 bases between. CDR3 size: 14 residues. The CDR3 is CASSLATGTYGYTF. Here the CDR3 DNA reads TGTGCCAGCAGCCTTGCAACAGGGACCTATGGCTACACCTTC.

The CDR3 here is CASTPRGDYLYEQYF. The CDR3 DNA sequence: TGTGCCAGCACCCCCCGGGGGGATTATCTCTACGAGCAGTACTTC. The chain combines TRBV6-2 or TRBV6-3 with TRBJ2-7; 7 bases agree with TRBD2. V shed 7 bases and J 3 bases; nucleotides not matched to a gene: 12. Germline V gene sequence: CDR1 MNHEY, CDR2 SVGEGT. CDR3 length equals 15 residues.

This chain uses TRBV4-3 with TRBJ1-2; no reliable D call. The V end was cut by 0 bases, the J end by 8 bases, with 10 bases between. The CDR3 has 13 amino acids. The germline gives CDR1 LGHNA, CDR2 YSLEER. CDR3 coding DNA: TGCGCCAGCAGCCAAGATCGCGGCCGCGGCTACACCTTC. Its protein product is CASSQDRGRGYTF.

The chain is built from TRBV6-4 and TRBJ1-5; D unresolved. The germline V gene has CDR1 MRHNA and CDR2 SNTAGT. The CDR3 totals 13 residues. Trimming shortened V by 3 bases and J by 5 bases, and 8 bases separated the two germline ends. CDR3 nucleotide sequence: TGTGCCAGCAGTGAAAGGGATGATCAGCCCCAGCATTTT. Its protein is CASSERDDQPQHF.

The chain's CDR3 is CASIIRGELSGNTIYF. The CDR3 DNA reads TGTGCCAGCATCATTAGGGGGGAGTTATCTGGAAACACCATATATTTT. This chain links TRBV2 with TRBJ1-3; tentatively, D is TRBD1 (6 bases). V lost 7 bases and J 1 base, leaving 17 bases between the germline ends. CDR1 and CDR2 (germline): SNHLY, FYNNEI. The CDR3 is 16 amino acids.

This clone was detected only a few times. The DNA of the CDR3 is TGTGCCAGCAGCTCCGAGTACAATGAGCAGTTCTTC. It is translated as CASSSEYNEQFF. The rearrangement joins TRBV7-9 to TRBJ2-1; no reliable D call. Per germline, CDR1 SEHNR and CDR2 FQNEAQ (reference sequence). V gave up 4 bases and J gave up 4 bases, with 5 bases separating them. This CDR3 is 12 amino acids long.

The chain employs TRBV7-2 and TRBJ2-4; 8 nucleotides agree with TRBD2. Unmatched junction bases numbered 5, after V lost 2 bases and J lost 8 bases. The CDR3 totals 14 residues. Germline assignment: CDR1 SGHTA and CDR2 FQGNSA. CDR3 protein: CASSLRTSRDIQYF. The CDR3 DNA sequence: TGTGCCAGCAGCTTAAGGACTAGCAGGGACATTCAGTACTTC. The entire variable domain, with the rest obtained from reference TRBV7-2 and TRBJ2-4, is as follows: GAGVSQSPSNKVTEKGKDVELRCDPISGHTALYWYRQSLGQGLEFLIYFQGNSAPDKSGLPSDRFSAERTGGSVSTLTIQRTQQEDSAVYLCASSLRTSRDIQYFGAGTRLSVL.

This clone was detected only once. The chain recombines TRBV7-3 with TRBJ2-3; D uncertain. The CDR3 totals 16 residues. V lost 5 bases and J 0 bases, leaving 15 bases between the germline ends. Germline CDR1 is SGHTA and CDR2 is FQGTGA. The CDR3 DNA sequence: TGTGCCAGCAGCCTCGCAACTACCCCTAGCACAGATACGCAGTATTTT. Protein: CASSLATTPSTDTQYF.

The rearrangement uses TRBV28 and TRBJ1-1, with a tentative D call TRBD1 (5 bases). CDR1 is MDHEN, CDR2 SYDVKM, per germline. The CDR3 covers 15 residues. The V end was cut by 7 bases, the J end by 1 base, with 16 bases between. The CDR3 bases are TGTGCCAGCACCTCCCCACGGGGGTGGAACACTGAAGCTTTCTTT. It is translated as CASTSPRGWNTEAFF.

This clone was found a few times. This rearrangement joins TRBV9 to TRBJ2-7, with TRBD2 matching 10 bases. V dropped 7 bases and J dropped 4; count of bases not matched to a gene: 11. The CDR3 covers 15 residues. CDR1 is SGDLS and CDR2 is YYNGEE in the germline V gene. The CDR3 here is CASSRSSGGAYEQYF. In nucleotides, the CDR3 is TGTGCCAGCTCGCGCTCGAGCGGGGGGGCTTACGAGCAGTACTTC.

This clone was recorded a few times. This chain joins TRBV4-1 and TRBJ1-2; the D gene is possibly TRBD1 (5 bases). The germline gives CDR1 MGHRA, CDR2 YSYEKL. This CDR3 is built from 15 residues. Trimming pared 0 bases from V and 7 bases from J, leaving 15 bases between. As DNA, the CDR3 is TGCGCCAGCAGCCAAGAGAGGCACCCCCAGGGTGGCTACACCTTC. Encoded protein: CASSQERHPQGGYTF.

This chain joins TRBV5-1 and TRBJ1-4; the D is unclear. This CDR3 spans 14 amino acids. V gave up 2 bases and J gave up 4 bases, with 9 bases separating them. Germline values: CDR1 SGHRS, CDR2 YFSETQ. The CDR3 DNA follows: TGCGCCAGCAGCTTTGAGGGAATTAATGAAAAACTGTTTTTT. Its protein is CASSFEGINEKLFF.

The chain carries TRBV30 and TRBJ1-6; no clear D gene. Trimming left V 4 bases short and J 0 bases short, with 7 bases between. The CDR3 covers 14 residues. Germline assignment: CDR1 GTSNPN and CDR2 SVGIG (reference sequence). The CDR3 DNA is TGTGCCTGGATTCCGAGCTCCTATAATTCACCCCTCCACTTT. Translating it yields CAWIPSSYNSPLHF.

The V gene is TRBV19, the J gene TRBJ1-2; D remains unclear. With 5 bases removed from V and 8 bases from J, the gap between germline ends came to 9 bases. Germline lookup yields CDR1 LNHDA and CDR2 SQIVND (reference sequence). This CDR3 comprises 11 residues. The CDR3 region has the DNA TGTGCCAGTAGTCGTGGGGAAGGCTACACCTTC. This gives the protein CASSRGEGYTF.

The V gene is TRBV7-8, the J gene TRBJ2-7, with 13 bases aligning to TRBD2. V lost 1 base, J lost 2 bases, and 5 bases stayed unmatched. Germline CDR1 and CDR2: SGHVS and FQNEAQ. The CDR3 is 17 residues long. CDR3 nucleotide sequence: TGTGCCAGCAGCTTAGGGGGGACTAGCGGGATTCCCTACGAGCAGTACTTC. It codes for CASSLGGTSGIPYEQYF. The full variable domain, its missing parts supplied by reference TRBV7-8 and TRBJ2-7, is GAGVSQSPRYKVAKRGQDVALRCDPISGHVSLFWYQQALGQGPEFLTYFQNEAQLDKSGLPSDRFFAERPEGSVSTLKIQRTQQEDSAVYLCASSLGGTSGIPYEQYFGPGTRLTVT.

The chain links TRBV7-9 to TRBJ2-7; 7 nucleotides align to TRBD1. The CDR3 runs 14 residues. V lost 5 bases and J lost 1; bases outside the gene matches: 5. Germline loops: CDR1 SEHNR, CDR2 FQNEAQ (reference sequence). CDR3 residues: CASSTQQGSYEQYF. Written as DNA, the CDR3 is TGTGCCAGCAGCACCCAACAGGGGTCCTACGAGCAGTACTTC.

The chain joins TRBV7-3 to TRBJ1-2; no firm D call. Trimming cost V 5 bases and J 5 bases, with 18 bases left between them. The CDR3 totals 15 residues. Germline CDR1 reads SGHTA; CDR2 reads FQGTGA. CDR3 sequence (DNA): TGTGCCAGCAGCCGCCTTACCGACGTGAGATATGGCTACACCTTC. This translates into CASSRLTDVRYGYTF.

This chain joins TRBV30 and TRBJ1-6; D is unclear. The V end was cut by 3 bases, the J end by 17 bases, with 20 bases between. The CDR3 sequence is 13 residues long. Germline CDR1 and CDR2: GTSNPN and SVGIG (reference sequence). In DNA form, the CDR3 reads TGTGCCTGGAGACCCTCGGCCGCCCCGAGATTCCACTTT. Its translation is CAWRPSAAPRFHF.

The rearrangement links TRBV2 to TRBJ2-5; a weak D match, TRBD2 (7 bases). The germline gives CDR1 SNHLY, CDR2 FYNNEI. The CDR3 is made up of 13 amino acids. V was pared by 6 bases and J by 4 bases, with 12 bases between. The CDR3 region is CASRVGGVETQYF. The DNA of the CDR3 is TGTGCCAGCAGGGTAGGGGGGGTAGAGACCCAGTACTTC.

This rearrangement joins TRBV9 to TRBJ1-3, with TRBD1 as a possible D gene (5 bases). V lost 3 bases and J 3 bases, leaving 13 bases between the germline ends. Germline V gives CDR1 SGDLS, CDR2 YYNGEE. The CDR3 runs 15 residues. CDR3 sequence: CASSAGGTIGNTIYF. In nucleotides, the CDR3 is TGTGCCAGCAGCGCCGGGGGTACTATTGGAAACACCATATATTTT.

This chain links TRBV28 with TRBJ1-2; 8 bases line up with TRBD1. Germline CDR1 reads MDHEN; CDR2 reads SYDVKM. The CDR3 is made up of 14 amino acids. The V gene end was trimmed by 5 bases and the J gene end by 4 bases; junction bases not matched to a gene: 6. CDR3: CASSPGQGGYGYTF. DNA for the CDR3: TGTGCCAGCAGTCCAGGACAGGGAGGCTATGGCTACACCTTC.

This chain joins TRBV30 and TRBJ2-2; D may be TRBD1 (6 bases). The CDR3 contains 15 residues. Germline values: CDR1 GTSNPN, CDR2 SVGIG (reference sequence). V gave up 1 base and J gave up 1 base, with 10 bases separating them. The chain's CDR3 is CAWSGQAVNTGELFF. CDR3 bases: TGTGCCTGGAGTGGACAGGCGGTGAACACCGGGGAGCTGTTTTTT.